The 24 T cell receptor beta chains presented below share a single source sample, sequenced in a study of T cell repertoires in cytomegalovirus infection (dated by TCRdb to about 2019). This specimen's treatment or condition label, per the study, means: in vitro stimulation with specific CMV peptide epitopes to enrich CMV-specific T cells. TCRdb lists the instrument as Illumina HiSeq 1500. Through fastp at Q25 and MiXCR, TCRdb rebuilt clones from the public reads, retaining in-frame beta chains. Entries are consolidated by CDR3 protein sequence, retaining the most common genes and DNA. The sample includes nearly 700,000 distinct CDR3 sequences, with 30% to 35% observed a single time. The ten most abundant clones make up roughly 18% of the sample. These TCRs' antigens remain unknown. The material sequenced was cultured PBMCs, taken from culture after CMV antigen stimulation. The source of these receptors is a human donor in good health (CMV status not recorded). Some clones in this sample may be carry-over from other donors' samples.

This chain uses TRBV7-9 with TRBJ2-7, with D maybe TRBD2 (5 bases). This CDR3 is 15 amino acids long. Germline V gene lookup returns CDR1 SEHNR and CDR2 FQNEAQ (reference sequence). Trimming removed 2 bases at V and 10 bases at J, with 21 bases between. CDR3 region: CASSLYVTGSGRQYF. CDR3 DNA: TGTGCCAGCAGCTTATATGTGACGGGGTCGGGAAGACAGTACTTC. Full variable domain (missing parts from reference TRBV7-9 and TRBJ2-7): DTGVSQNPRHKITKRGQNVTFRCDPISEHNRLYWYRQTLGQGPEFLTYFQNEAQLEKSRLLSDRFSAERPKGSFSTLEIQRTEQGDSAMYLCASSLYVTGSGRQYFGPGTRLTVT.

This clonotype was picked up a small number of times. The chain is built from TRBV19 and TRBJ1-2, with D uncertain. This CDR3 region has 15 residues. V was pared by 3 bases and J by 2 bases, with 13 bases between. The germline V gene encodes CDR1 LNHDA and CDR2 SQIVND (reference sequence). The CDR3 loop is CASSIPVSENYGYTF. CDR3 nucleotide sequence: TGTGCCAGTAGTATTCCAGTATCAGAAAACTATGGCTACACCTTC.

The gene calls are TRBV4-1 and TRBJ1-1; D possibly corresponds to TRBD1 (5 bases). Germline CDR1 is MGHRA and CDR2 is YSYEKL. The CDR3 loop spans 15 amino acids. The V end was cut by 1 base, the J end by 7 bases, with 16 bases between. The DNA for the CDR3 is TGCGCCAGCAGCCAAGTACCGGGGGGAGTTGGTGAAGCTTTCTTT. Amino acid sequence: CASSQVPGGVGEAFF.

The CDR3 reads CASSTIAHTSTDTQYF. The CDR3 DNA reads as TGTGCCAGTAGTACCATAGCGCATACTAGCACAGATACGCAGTATTTT. The rearrangement uses TRBV19 and TRBJ2-3; perhaps TRBD2 as D (5 bases). V was trimmed by 4 bases and J by 0 bases, leaving 14 bases between them. Germline assignment: CDR1 LNHDA and CDR2 SQIVND (reference sequence). The CDR3 has 16 residues.

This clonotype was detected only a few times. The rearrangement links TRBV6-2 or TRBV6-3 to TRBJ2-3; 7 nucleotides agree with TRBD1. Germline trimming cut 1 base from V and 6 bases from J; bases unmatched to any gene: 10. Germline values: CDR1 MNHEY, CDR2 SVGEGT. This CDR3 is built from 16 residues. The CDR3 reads CASSYLAGQGVDTQYF. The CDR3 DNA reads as TGTGCCAGCAGTTACTTAGCCGGTCAGGGGGTGGATACGCAGTATTTT.

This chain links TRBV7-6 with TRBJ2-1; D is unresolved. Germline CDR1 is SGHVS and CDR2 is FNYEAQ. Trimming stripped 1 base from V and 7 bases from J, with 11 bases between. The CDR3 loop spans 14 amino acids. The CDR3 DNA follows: TGTGCCAGCAGCTTAGAGGCAAGTCGTAATGAGCAGTTCTTC. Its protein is CASSLEASRNEQFF.

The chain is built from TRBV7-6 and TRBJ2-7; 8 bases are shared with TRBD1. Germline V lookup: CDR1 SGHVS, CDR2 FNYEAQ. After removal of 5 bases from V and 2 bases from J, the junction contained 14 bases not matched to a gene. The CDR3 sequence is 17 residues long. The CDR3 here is CASSQSRDRPTPYEQYF. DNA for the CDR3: TGTGCCAGCAGCCAATCGAGGGACAGGCCCACTCCCTACGAGCAGTACTTC.

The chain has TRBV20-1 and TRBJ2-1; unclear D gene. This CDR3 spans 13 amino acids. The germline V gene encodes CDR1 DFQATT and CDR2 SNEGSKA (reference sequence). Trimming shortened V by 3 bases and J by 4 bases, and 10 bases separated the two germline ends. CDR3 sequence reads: CSASERIYNEQFF. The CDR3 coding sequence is TGCAGTGCTAGTGAGAGGATTTACAATGAGCAGTTCTTC.

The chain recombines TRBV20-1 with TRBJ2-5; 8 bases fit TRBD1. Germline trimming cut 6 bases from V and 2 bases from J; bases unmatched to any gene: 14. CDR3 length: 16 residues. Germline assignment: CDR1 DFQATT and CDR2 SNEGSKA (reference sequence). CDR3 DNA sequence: TGCAGTGCCCCAGGACAGGGCGCCCCTCGGCAAGAGACCCAGTACTTC. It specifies CSAPGQGAPRQETQYF.

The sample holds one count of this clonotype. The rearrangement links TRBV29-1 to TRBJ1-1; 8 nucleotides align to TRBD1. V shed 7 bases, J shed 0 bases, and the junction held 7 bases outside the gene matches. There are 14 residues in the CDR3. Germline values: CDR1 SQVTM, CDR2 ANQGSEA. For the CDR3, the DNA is TGCAGCGCTCGAACGGGACAGGTGAACACTGAAGCTTTCTTT. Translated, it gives CSARTGQVNTEAFF.

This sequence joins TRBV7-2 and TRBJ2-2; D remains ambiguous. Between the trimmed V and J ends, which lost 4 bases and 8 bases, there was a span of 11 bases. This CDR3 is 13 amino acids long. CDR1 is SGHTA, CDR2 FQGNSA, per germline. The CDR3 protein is CASSSALGGELFF. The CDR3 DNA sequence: TGTGCCAGCAGCTCCGCCCTTGGGGGGGAGCTGTTTTTT. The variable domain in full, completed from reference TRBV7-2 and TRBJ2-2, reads GAGVSQSPSNKVTEKGKDVELRCDPISGHTALYWYRQSLGQGLEFLIYFQGNSAPDKSGLPSDRFSAERTGGSVSTLTIQRTQQEDSAVYLCASSSALGGELFFGEGSRLTVL.

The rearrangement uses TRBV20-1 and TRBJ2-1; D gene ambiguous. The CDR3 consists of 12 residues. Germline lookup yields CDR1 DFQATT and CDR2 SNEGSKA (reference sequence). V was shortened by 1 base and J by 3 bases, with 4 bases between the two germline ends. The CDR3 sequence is CSARGFYNEQFF. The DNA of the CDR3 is TGCAGTGCTAGAGGGTTCTACAATGAGCAGTTCTTC.

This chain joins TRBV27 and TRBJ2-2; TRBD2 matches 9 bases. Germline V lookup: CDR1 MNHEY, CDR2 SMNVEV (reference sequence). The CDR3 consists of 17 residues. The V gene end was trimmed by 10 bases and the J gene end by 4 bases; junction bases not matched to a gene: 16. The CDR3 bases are TGTGCCACCACGGCCTCCTCCTCGCGGGGGGGCACCGGGGAGCTGTTTTTT. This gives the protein CATTASSSRGGTGELFF.

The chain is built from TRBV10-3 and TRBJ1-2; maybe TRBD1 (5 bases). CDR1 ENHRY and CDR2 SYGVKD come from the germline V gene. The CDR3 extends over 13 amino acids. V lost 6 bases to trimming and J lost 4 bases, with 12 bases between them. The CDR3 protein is CAIREGITYGYTF. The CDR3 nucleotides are TGTGCCATCAGGGAGGGGATAACCTATGGCTACACCTTC.

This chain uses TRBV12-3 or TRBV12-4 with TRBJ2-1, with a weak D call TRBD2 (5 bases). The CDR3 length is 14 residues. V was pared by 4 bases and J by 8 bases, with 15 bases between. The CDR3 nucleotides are TGTGCCAGCAGTTCCTTGAGCGGAGGAGATGAGCAGTTCTTC. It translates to CASSSLSGGDEQFF.

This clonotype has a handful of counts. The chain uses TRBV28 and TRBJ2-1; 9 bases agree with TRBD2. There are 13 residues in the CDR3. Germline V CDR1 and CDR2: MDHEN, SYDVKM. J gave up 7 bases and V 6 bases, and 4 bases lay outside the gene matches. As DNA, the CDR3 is TGTGCCAGCAGGAGCGGGGGGCGGAATGAGCAGTTCTTC. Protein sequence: CASRSGGRNEQFF.

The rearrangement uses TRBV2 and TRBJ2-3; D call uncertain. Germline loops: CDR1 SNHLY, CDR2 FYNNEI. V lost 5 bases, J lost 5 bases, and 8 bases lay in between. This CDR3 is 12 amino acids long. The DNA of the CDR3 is TGTGCCAGCAGTAGAATACAAGATACGCAGTATTTT. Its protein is CASSRIQDTQYF.

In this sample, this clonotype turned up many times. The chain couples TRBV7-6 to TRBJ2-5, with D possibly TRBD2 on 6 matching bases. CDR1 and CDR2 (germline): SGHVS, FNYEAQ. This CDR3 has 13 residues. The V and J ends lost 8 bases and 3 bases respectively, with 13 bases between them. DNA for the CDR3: TGTGCCAGCGGGAGGCGGGATGAAGAGACCCAGTACTTC. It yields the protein CASGRRDEETQYF.

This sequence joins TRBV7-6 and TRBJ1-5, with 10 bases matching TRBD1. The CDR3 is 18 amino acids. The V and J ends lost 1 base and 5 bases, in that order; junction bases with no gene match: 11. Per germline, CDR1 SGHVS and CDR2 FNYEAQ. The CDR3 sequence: CASSLEGQGTGKDQPQHF. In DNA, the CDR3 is TGTGCCAGCAGCTTAGAGGGACAGGGGACTGGAAAGGATCAGCCCCAGCATTTT.

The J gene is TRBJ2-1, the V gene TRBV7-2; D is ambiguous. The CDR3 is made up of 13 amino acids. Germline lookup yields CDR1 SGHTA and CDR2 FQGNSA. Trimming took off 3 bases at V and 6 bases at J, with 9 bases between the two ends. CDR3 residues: CASSFRWGNEQFF. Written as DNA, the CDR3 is TGTGCCAGCAGCTTTAGGTGGGGCAATGAGCAGTTCTTC. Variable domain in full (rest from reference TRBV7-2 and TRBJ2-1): GAGVSQSPSNKVTEKGKDVELRCDPISGHTALYWYRQSLGQGLEFLIYFQGNSAPDKSGLPSDRFSAERTGGSVSTLTIQRTQQEDSAVYLCASSFRWGNEQFFGPGTRLTVL.

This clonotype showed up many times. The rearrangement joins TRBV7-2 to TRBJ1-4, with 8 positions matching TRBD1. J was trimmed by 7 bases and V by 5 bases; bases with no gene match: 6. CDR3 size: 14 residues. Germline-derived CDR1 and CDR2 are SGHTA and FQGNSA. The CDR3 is CASSPGQVIEKLFF. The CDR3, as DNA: TGTGCCAGCAGCCCGGGACAGGTTATTGAAAAACTGTTTTTT.

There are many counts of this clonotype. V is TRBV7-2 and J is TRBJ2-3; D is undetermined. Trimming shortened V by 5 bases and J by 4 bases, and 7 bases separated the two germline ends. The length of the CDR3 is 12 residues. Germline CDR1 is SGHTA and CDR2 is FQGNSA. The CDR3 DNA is TGTGCCAGCAGCCACGGCGCAGATACGCAGTATTTT. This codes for CASSHGADTQYF.

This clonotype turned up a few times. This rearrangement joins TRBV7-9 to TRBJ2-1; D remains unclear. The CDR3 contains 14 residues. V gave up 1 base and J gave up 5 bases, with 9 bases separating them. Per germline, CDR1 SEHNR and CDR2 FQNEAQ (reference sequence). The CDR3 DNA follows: TGTGCCAGCAGCTTAGGGGGTCCCGACAATGAGCAGTTCTTC. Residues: CASSLGGPDNEQFF. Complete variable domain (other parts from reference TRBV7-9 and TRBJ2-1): DTGVSQNPRHKITKRGQNVTFRCDPISEHNRLYWYRQTLGQGPEFLTYFQNEAQLEKSRLLSDRFSAERPKGSFSTLEIQRTEQGDSAMYLCASSLGGPDNEQFFGPGTRLTVL.

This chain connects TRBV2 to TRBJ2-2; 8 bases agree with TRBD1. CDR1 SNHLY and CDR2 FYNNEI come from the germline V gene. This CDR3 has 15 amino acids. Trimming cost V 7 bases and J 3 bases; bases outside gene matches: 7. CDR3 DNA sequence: TGTGCCAGCAATAGGAGACAGGGGTACACCGGGGAGCTGTTTTTT. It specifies CASNRRQGYTGELFF.